The 5 T cell receptor beta chains below were found in one sample sequenced in a study of OX40 agonist ivuxolimab in advanced cancers. Produced via immunoSEQ multiplex PCR; TCRdb's table is partial and in-frame only. The data contain about 70,000 clones, just over 85% of them singletons. The sample here was CD4+ or CD8+ T cells sorted from blood, taken in a trial of the OX40 agonist ivuxolimab. Source of these receptors: an adult with an advanced solid tumor such as melanoma, head and neck, liver or kidney cancer.

The chain carries TRBV27 and TRBJ1-4, with 7 bases that match TRBD1. The CDR3 loop spans 15 amino acids. The ends lost 3 bases at V and 5 bases at J; junction bases unmatched: 6. The germline V gene has CDR1 MNHEY and CDR2 SMNVEV (reference sequence). For the CDR3, the DNA is TGTGCCAGCAGTTTCCGATCAGGGGGGAATGAAAAACTGTTTTTT. Its protein is CASSFRSGGNEKLFF.

The J gene is TRBJ2-6, the V gene TRBV23-1; D unclear. TRBV23-1 is reported as an ORF; its role is uncertain. The CDR3 covers 19 residues. V lost 3 bases and J lost 0, with 18 bases in between. The CDR3 is CASSQSTDGRTSGANVLTF. Here the CDR3 DNA reads TGCGCCAGCAGTCAGTCTACCGACGGACGGACCTCTGGGGCCAACGTCCTGACTTTC.

The chain joins TRBV4-1 to TRBJ2-5, with 8 bases that match TRBD2. This CDR3 has 17 amino acids. CDR1 and CDR2 (germline): MGHRA, YSYEKL. With V trimmed by 3 bases and J by 4 bases, 13 bases remained unmatched. The CDR3 here is CASSHPLLRGGRETQYF. The CDR3, as DNA: TGCGCCAGCAGCCACCCTCTGCTCCGGGGGGGACGAGAGACCCAGTACTTC.

This chain links TRBV5-4 with TRBJ2-1, with 8 bases fitting TRBD2. This CDR3 is built from 15 residues. Losses at the gene ends were 6 bases for V and 3 bases for J; bases not matched to a gene: 8. The germline gives CDR1 SGHNT, CDR2 YYREEE (reference sequence). Here the CDR3 reads CASTREGLSYNEQFF. In DNA, the CDR3 is TGTGCCAGCACCCGGGAGGGGTTAAGCTACAATGAGCAGTTCTTC. The full variable domain, with the rest looked up from reference TRBV5-4 and TRBJ2-1, is ETGVTQSPTHLIKTRGQQVTLRCSSQSGHNTVSWYQQALGQGPQFIFQYYREEENGRGNFPPRFSGLQFPNYSSELNVNALELDDSALYLCASTREGLSYNEQFFGPGTRLTVL.

The chain carries TRBV4-1 and TRBJ2-7, with 8 bases fitting TRBD2. This CDR3 is built from 16 residues. The germline V gene has CDR1 MGHRA and CDR2 YSYEKL. Trimming removed 0 bases from V and 7 bases from J; junction bases left unmatched: 11. CDR3 region: CASSQDWAGGAREQYF. DNA of the CDR3: TGCGCCAGCAGCCAAGATTGGGCGGGGGGAGCAAGGGAGCAGTACTTC.